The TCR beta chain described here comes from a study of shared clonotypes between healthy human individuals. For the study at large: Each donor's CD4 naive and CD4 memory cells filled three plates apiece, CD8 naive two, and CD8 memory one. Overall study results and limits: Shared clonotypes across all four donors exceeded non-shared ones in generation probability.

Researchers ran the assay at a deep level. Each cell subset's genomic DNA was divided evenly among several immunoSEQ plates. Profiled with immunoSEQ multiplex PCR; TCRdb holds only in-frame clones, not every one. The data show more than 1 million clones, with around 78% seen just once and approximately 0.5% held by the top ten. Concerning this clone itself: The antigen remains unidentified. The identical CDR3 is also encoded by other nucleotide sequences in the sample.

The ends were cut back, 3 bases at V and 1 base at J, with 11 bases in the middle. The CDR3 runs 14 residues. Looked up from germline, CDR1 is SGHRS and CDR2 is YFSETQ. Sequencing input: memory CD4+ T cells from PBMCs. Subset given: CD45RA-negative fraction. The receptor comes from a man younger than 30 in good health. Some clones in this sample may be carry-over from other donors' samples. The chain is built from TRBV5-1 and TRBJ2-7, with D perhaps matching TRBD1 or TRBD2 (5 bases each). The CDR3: CASSSGTESYEQYF. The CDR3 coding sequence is TGCGCCAGCAGCTCCGGGACGGAGTCCTACGAGCAGTACTTC.